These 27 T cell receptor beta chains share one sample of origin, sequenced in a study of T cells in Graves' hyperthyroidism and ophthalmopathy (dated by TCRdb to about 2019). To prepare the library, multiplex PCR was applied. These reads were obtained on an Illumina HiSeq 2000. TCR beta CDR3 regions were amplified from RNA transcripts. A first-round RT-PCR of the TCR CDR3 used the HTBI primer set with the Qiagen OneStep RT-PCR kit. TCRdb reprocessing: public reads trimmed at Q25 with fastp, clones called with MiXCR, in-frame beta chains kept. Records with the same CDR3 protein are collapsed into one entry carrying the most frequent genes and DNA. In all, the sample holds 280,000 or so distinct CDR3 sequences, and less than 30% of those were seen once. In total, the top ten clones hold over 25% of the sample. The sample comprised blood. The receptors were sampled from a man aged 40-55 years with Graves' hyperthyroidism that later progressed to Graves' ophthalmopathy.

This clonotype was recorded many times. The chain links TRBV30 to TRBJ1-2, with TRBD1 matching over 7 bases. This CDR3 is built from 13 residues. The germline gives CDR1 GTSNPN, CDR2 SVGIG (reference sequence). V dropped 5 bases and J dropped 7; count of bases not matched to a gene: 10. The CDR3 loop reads CAWGRDRPSGYTF. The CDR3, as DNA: TGTGCCTGGGGCCGGGACAGACCTTCTGGCTACACCTTC.

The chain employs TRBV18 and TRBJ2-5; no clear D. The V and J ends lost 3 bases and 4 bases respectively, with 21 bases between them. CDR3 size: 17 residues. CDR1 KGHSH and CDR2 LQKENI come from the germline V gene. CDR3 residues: CASSPPRGRDSGETQYF. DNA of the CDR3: TGTGCCAGCTCACCTCCCCGTGGTAGAGATTCGGGAGAGACCCAGTACTTC.

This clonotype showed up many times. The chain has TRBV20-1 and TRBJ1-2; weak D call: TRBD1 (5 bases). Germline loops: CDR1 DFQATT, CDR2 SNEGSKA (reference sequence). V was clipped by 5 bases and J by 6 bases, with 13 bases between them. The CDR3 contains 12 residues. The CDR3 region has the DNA TGCAGTGCTGCAAAGGGGAAGGATGGCTACACCTTC. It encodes CSAAKGKDGYTF.

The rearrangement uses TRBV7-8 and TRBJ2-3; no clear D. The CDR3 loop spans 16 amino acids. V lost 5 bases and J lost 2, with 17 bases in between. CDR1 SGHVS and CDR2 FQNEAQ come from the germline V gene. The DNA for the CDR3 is TGTGCCAGCAGCCCAATGATGACTGGGTCCACAGATACGCAGTATTTT. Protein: CASSPMMTGSTDTQYF.

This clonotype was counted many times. The CDR3 sequence is CASSSQGAVYGYTF. CDR3 in DNA: TGTGCCAGCAGTTCCCAGGGGGCCGTCTATGGCTACACCTTC. The V gene is TRBV12-3 or TRBV12-4, the J gene TRBJ1-2; 8 nucleotides match TRBD1. Trimming took 4 bases from V and 4 from J; bases not matched to a gene: 5. The CDR3 runs 14 residues.

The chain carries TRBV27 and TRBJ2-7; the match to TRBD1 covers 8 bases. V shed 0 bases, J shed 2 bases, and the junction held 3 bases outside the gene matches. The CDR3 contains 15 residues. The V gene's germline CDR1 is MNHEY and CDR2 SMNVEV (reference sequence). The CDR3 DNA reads TGTGCCAGCAGTTTATCGCAGGGGGCGCCCTACGAGCAGTACTTC. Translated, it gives CASSLSQGAPYEQYF.

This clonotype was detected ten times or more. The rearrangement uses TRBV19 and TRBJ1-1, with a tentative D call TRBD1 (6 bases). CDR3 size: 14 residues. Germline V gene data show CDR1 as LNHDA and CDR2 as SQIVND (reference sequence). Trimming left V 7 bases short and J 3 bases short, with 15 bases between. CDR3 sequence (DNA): TGTGCCAGTAACCCGACAGGAGGTTACACTGAAGCTTTCTTT. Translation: CASNPTGGYTEAFF.

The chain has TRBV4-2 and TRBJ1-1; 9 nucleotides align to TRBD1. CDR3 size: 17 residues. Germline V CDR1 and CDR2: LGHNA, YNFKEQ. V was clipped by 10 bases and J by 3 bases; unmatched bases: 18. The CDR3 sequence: CATQDYPGTGRDTEAFF. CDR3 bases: TGTGCCACCCAAGACTATCCCGGGACAGGGAGGGACACTGAAGCTTTCTTT.

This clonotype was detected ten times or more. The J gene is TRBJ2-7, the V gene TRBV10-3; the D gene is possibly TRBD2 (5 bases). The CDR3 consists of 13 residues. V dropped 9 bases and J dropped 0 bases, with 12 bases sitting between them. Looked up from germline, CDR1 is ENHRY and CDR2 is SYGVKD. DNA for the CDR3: TGTGCCATAGCTAGGGAGCTCTCCTACGAGCAGTACTTC. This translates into CAIARELSYEQYF.

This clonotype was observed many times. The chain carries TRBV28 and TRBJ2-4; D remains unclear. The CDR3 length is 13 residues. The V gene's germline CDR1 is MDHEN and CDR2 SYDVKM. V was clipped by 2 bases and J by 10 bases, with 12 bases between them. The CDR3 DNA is TGTGCCAGCAGTTTAAGCAGAGCCAATATTCAGTACTTC. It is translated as CASSLSRANIQYF.

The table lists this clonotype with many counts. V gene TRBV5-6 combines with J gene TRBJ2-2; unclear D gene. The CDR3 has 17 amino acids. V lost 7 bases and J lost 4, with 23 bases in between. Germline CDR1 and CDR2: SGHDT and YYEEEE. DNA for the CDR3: TGTGCCAGCTCCCCTCTTGGCGGAACAATAATCACCGGGGAGCTGTTTTTT. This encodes CASSPLGGTIITGELFF.

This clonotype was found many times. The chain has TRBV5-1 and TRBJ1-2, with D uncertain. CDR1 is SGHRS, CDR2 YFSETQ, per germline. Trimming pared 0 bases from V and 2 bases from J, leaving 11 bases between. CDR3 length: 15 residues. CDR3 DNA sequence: TGCGCCAGCAGCTTGGAACTGACATTGAACTATGGCTACACCTTC. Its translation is CASSLELTLNYGYTF.

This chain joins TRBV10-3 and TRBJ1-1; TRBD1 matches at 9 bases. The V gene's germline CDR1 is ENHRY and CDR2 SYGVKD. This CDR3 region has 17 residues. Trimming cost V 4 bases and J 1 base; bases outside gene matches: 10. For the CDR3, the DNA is TGTGCCATCAGTGTCCAGCCGGGACAGGGCCCGAACACTGAAGCTTTCTTT. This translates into CAISVQPGQGPNTEAFF.

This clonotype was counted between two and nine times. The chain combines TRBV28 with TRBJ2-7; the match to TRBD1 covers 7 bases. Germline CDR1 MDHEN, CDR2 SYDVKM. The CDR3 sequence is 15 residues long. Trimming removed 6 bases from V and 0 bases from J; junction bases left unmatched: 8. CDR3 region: CASSNPGTASYEQYF. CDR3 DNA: TGTGCCAGCAGCAATCCCGGGACAGCCTCCTACGAGCAGTACTTC.

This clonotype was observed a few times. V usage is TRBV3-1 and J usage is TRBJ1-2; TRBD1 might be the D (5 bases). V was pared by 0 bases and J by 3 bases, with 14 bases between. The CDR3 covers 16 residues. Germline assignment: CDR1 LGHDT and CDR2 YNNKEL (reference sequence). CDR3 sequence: CASSQDLSRQHYGYTF. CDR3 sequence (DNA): TGTGCCAGCAGCCAAGATCTTTCGAGACAGCACTATGGCTACACCTTC.

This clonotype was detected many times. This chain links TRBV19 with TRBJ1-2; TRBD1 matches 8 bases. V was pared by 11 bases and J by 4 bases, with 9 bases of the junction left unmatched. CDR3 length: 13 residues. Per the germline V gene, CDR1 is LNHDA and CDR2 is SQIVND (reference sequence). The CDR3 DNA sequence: TGTGCCCGCATGAACGACAGGGGCTATGGCTACACCTTC. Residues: CARMNDRGYGYTF.

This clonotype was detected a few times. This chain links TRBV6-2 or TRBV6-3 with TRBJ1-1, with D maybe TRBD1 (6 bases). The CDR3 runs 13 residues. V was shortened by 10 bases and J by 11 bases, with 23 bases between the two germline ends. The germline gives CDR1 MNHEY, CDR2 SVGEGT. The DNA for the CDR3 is TGTGCCACCACCCCGGGACACCTTGTGCATGCTTTCTTT. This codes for CATTPGHLVHAFF.

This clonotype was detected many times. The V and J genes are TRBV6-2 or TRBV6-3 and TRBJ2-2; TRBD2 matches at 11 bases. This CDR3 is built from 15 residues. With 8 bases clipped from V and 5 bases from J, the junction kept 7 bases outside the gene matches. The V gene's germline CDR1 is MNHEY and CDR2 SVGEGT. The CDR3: CASRRLAGGTGELFF. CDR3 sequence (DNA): TGTGCCAGCCGGCGTCTAGCGGGAGGTACCGGGGAGCTGTTTTTT.

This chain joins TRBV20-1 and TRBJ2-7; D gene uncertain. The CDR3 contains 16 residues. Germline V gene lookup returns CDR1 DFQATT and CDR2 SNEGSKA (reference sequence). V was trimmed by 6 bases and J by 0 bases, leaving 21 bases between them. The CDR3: CSAQRPERTLSYEQYF. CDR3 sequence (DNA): TGCAGTGCCCAAAGACCGGAGAGGACCCTCTCCTACGAGCAGTACTTC.

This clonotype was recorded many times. DNA of the CDR3: TGCGCCAGCAGCGACGGTGAGACCCAGTACTTC. Its translation: CASSDGETQYF. This chain uses TRBV10-1 with TRBJ2-5; no clear D. V dropped 6 bases and J dropped 5 bases, with 7 bases sitting between them. Germline-derived CDR1 and CDR2 are WNHNN and SYGVQD (reference sequence). The CDR3 is made up of 11 amino acids.

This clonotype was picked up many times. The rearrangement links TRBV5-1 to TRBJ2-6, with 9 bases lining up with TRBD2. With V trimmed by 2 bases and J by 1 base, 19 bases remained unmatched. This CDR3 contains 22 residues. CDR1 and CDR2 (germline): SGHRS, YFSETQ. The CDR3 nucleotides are TGCGCCAGCAGCTTCTCCCGGACTAGCGCTATTCAACTCCGATCTGGGGCCAACGTCCTGACTTTC. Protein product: CASSFSRTSAIQLRSGANVLTF.

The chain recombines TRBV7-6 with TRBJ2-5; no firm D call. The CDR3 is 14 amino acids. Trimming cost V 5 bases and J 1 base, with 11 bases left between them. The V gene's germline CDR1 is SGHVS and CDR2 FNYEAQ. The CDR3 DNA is TGTGCCAGCAGCCAAACCCCAGCCCAAGAGACCCAGTACTTC. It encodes CASSQTPAQETQYF.

As DNA, the CDR3 is TGTGCCAGCAGCTTGACAGGGGGGCACACTGAAGCTTTCTTT. This encodes CASSLTGGHTEAFF. The genes are TRBV11-2 and TRBJ1-1, with TRBD1 identical over 9 bases. Unmatched junction bases numbered 2, after V lost 3 bases and J lost 3 bases. Germline CDR1 and CDR2: SGHAT and FQNNGV. The CDR3 is made up of 14 amino acids. The variable domain in full, with the rest retrieved from reference TRBV11-2 and TRBJ1-1, is EAGVAQSPRYKIIEKRQSVAFWCNPISGHATLYWYQQILGQGPKLLIQFQNNGVVDDSQLPKDRFSAERLKGVDSTLKIQPAKLEDSAVYLCASSLTGGHTEAFFGQGTRLTVV.

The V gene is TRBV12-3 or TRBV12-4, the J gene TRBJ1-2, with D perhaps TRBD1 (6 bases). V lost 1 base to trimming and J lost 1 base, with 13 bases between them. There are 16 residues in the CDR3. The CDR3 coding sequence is TGTGCCAGCAGTTTAGAAACAGGGTACTATAACTATGGCTACACCTTC. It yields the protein CASSLETGYYNYGYTF.

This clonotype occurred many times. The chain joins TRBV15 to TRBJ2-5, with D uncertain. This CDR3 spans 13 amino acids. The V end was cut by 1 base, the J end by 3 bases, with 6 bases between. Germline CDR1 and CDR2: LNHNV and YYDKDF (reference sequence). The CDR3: CATSRVKKETQYF. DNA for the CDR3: TGTGCCACCAGCAGAGTCAAAAAAGAGACCCAGTACTTC. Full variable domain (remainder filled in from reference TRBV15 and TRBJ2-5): DAMVIQNPRYQVTQFGKPVTLSCSQTLNHNVMYWYQQKSSQAPKLLFHYYDKDFNNEADTPDNFQSRRPNTSFCFLDIRSPGLGDTAMYLCATSRVKKETQYFGPGTRLLVL.

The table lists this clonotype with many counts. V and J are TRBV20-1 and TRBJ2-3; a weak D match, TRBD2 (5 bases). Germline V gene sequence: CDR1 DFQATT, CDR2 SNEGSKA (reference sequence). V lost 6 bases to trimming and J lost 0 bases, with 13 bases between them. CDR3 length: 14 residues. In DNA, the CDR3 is TGCAGTGCCCGCCGACTAACGAGCACAGATACGCAGTATTTT. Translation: CSARRLTSTDTQYF.

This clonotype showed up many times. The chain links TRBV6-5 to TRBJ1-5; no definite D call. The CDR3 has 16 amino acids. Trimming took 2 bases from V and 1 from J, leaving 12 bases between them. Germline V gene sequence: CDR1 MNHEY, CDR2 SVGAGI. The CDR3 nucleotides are TGTGCCAGCAGTTACGCGTCCCACCGGAGCAATCAGCCCCAGCATTTT. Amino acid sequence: CASSYASHRSNQPQHF.